This T cell receptor (beta chain) was documented in a study of T cell responses to AZD1222 COVID-19 vaccine. Overall study results and limits: The study reported that nearly half of spike-specific TCRs target unmutated variant regions. It was only six AZD1222 recipients who were seropositive at baseline. Two AZD1222 doses significantly raised spike-specific TCR breadth and depth over controls.

The CDR3 has 15 amino acids. In germline, CDR1 is LNHDA, CDR2 SQIVND (reference sequence). The protocol was immunoSEQ multiplex PCR, while the TCRdb copy is restricted to in-frame clones and leaves out a portion. Among more than 100,000 clones, around 90% were seen once, and the ten largest hold roughly 20%. On this clone: The antigen is unknown. The junction and the germline gene differ at one end; a read error may be behind it.

The TCR was taken from an adult in good health. J is TRBJ2-6 and V is TRBV19, with TRBD1 identical over 8 bases. The starting material was peripheral blood, obtained on day 0 of AZD1222 vaccination. The CDR3 nucleotides read TGTGCCAGTAGCACGACAGGGGCTGGGACCAACGTCCTGACTTTC. It codes for CASSTTGAGTNVLTF.